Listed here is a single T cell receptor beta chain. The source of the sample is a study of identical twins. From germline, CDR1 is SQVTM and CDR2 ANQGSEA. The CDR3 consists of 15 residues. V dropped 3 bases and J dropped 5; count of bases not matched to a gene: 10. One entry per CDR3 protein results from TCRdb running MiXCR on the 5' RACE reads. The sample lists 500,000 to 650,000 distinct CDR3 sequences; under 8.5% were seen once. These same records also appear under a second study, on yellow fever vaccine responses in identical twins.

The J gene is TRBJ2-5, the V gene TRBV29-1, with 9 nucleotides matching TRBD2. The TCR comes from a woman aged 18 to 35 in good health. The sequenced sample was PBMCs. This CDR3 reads CSVDFRASGAETQYF. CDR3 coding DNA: TGCAGCGTTGACTTTCGGGCTAGCGGGGCGGAGACCCAGTACTTC.